The sequence of this T cell receptor beta chain was determined in a study of blood T cell repertoires in COVID-19. Study context: From T cells, B-cell-depleted T cells, or PBMCs came the material, which was cDNA or gDNA.

CDR3 length: 16 residues. Germline V lookup: CDR1 KGHSH, CDR2 LQKENI. V was trimmed by 3 bases and J by 1 base, leaving 13 bases between them. Repertoires were generated with immunoSEQ multiplex PCR, while TCRdb's copy carries only in-frame clones and drops some. This sample carries some 150,000 clones, approximately 90% of them seen once, and the ten largest clones take approximately 1.2%. Those who participated ranged in age from roughly 18 to 95 years and resided in some 24 US areas. Self-reported history from a screening survey and questionnaire set each donor's cohort. The source of this sequence is a woman younger than 45 with acute COVID-19. Material for sequencing was PBMCs or T cells enriched from blood (not recorded which). This chain joins TRBV18 and TRBJ2-1; D uncertain. In DNA, the CDR3 is TGTGCCAGCTCACCCGCCGCCAGGAAATCCTACAATGAGCAGTTCTTC. The encoded protein is CASSPAARKSYNEQFF.